A selection of T cell receptor beta chains follows, all from one sample in a study of cytomegalovirus exposure and HLA in healthy donors. Some clones are missing from TCRdb's copy, which holds only in-frame ones; the method was immunoSEQ multiplex PCR. This sample yields more than 90,000 clones, of which about 60% are seen a single time; 2.2% belongs to the top ten. Input material: PBMCs. The receptors originated from a woman aged 25 to 39 in good health and CMV-seronegative. Both conserved end residues are part of each CDR3. The order of the fields is J gene, V gene, clone size, D gene, CDR3 protein, CDR3 DNA. A D gene is named only where the DNA matches it firmly. Size tells how often a clone was seen (once, few, many) or the class of an expanded clone, and some rows leave it out.

>TRBJ1-2|TRBV6-6|once|TRBD1
CASSYLGRGPISYTF
TGTGCCAGCAGTTACCTGGGCAGGGGGCCTATAAGCTACACCTTC
>TRBJ2-7|TRBV10-3|-|-
CAIYGQFVMYEQYF
TGTGCCATCTACGGACAGTTTGTAATGTACGAGCAGTACTTC
>TRBJ1-2|TRBV29-1|-|TRBD1
CSVDRGSFYGYTF
TGCAGCGTTGACAGGGGGTCGTTCTATGGCTACACCTTC
>TRBJ2-1|TRBV29-1|few|TRBD1
CSVEGLVGTAAYNEQFF
TGCAGCGTTGAAGGCTTGGTAGGGACAGCAGCCTACAATGAGCAGTTCTTC
>TRBJ1-2|TRBV6-6|few|TRBD1
CASSPRTGANYGYTF
TGTGCCAGCAGTCCAAGGACAGGGGCGAACTATGGCTACACCTTC
>TRBJ2-2|TRBV5-1|few|-
CASSLALASVTGELFF
TGCGCCAGCAGCTTGGCCCTAGCATCGGTCACCGGGGAGCTGTTTTTT
>TRBJ1-2|TRBV27|-|-
CASSLSAVGEKNYGYTF
TGTGCCAGCAGTTTATCCGCTGTAGGAGAAAAGAACTATGGCTACACCTTC
>TRBJ1-1|TRBV6-6|-|-
CASSYSQVNTEAFF
TGTGCCAGCAGTTACTCACAGGTGAACACTGAAGCTTTCTTT
>TRBJ1-1|TRBV5-1|few|-
CASSLRTDRGDTEAFF
TGCGCCAGCAGCTTAAGGACAGACCGGGGGGACACTGAAGCTTTCTTT
>TRBJ2-3|TRBV15|-|TRBD2
CATSRDWTSGSTDTQYF
TGTGCCACCAGCAGAGATTGGACTAGCGGTAGCACAGATACGCAGTATTTT
>TRBJ1-2|TRBV19|-|TRBD1
CASSPGTANYGYTF
TGTGCCAGTAGCCCCGGGACAGCTAACTATGGCTACACCTTC
>TRBJ1-1|TRBV27|few|-
CASSLTGYQDAFF
TGTGCCAGCAGTTTAACAGGTTATCAGGACGCTTTCTTT
>TRBJ2-5|TRBV4-1|-|-
CASSHPGMVLETQYF
TGCGCCAGCAGCCATCCGGGGATGGTTTTAGAGACCCAGTACTTC
>TRBJ2-7|TRBV7-2|-|-
CASSYSVWTNSYEQYF
TGTGCCAGCAGCTATAGCGTTTGGACTAACTCCTACGAGCAGTACTTC
>TRBJ2-5|TRBV11-2|-|TRBD2
CASSRGSGKSGGTQYF
TGTGCCAGCAGCCGAGGCAGCGGGAAGTCGGGTGGGACCCAGTACTTC
>TRBJ2-1|TRBV7-3|once|TRBD2
CASSLTYGGGKFF
TGTGCCAGCAGCTTGACTTACGGGGGAGGGAAATTCTTC
>TRBJ2-3|TRBV19|-|-
CASTQVARDTDTQYF
TGTGCCAGTACCCAAGTAGCTCGGGACACAGATACGCAGTATTTT
>TRBJ1-2|TRBV6-5|few|TRBD1
CASSYRDRRGYTF
TGTGCCAGCAGTTACCGGGACAGACGCGGCTACACCTTC
>TRBJ1-5|TRBV19|-|-
CASSIDSDQPQHF
TGTGCCAGTAGTATCGACAGTGATCAGCCCCAGCATTTT
>TRBJ2-2|TRBV7-7|-|-
CASSLGRTVNTGELFF
TGTGCTAGCAGCTTAGGAAGGACAGTTAACACCGGGGAGCTGTTTTTT
>TRBJ2-7|TRBV28|-|TRBD2
CASSPGLGYEQYF
TGTGCCAGCAGCCCGGGACTAGGTTACGAGCAGTACTTC
>TRBJ2-1|TRBV6-5|-|-
CASSVSTSSYNEQFF
TGTGCCAGCAGCGTTAGCACCAGCTCCTACAATGAGCAGTTCTTC
>TRBJ2-2|TRBV5-1|-|-
CASSLDSRATGELFF
TGCGCCAGCAGCCTGGACTCCAGGGCAACCGGGGAGCTGTTTTTT
>TRBJ2-7|TRBV5-1|few|TRBD2
CASSLVLAGNYEQYF
TGCGCCAGCAGCTTGGTTCTAGCGGGCAACTACGAGCAGTACTTC
>TRBJ2-1|TRBV6-4|-|TRBD2
CASSVAGGTSYNEQFF
TGTGCCAGCAGCGTAGCGGGAGGAACCTCCTACAATGAGCAGTTCTTC
>TRBJ2-2|TRBV4-1|-|-
CASSQVGRDTGELFF
TGCGCCAGCAGCCAAGTGGGCAGGGACACCGGGGAGCTGTTTTTT
>TRBJ1-2|TRBV6-5|-|TRBD1
CASSAIGQGYGYTF
TGTGCCAGCAGTGCGATAGGACAGGGTTATGGCTACACCTTC
>TRBJ1-1|TRBV28|few|-
CASSLGLSGGTEAFF
TGTGCCAGCAGTCTTGGGCTATCGGGGGGGACTGAAGCTTTCTTT
>TRBJ1-3|TRBV30|once|TRBD1
CAAHRDSSGNTIYF
TGTGCCGCACACCGGGACAGCTCTGGAAACACCATATATTTT
>TRBJ1-4|TRBV7-7|-|-
CASSLGPVGEKLFF
TGTGCTAGCAGCTTAGGTCCCGTCGGGGAAAAACTGTTTTTT
>TRBJ2-1|TRBV14|-|-
CASSLKKGGDSFYNEQFF
TGTGCCAGCAGCCTCAAGAAGGGTGGGGACTCCTTCTACAATGAGCAGTTCTTC
>TRBJ2-1|TRBV7-2|-|-
CASSLVRSNEQFF
TGTGCCAGCAGCTTGGTGAGGAGCAATGAGCAGTTCTTC
>TRBJ1-1|TRBV4-1|-|TRBD1
CASSQDPGQDEAFF
TGCGCCAGCAGCCAAGATCCGGGACAGGATGAAGCTTTCTTT
>TRBJ1-1|TRBV9|-|-
CASRAMNTEAFF
TGTGCCAGCAGAGCTATGAACACTGAAGCTTTCTTT